Listed here is a single T cell receptor (beta chain). Its antigen is as yet unknown. The source of the sample is a study of CD8 T cells in ankylosing spondylitis. Findings and caveats of the study: Disease-linked clones reportedly concentrated significantly in matched ankylosing spondylitis synovial fluid.

Libraries for TCR beta were made by quantitative 5'-RACE with molecular barcodes. TCRdb processed the 5' RACE reads anew with MiXCR; each CDR3 protein has one entry. The data hold 250,000 or so distinct CDR3 sequences, with more than 20% observed a single time. The origin of this receptor is a male donor with ankylosing spondylitis or in good health (not recorded which). The specimen was blood, either unsorted or a sorted T cell fraction (not recorded which).

In nucleotides, the CDR3 is TGTGCCAGCAGTGAGGGCAGGGTGAACACCGGGGAGCTGTTTTTT. As protein: CASSEGRVNTGELFF. This chain links TRBV2 with TRBJ2-2; perhaps TRBD1 as D (5 bases). V lost 3 bases, J lost 1 base, and 9 bases lay in between. Germline CDR1 SNHLY, CDR2 FYNNEI. This CDR3 contains 15 residues.